The 16 T cell receptor beta chains reported below all come from one sample, sequenced in a study of blood T cell repertoires in COVID-19. The assay was immunoSEQ multiplex PCR, and TCRdb's table has in-frame clones only and misses some. The data contain over 130,000 clones, 88% of them singletons. Input material: peripheral blood. The source is a human donor in a cohort sampled during active COVID-19.

This chain uses TRBV3-1 (or the pseudogene TRBV3-2) with TRBJ2-3; D unresolved. Deletions cut 2 bases from V and 0 bases from J, with 6 bases between. CDR1 is LGHDT and CDR2 is YNNKEL in the germline V gene (reference sequence). The CDR3 is made up of 14 amino acids. The CDR3 sequence: CASSQRVSTDTQYF. In DNA form, the CDR3 reads TGTGCCAGCAGCCAACGGGTTAGCACAGATACGCAGTATTTT.

V gene TRBV7-9 combines with J gene TRBJ1-1, with a possible D match to TRBD1 (5 bases). V gave up 2 bases and J gave up 1 base, with 8 bases separating them. This CDR3 is 14 amino acids long. The germline V gene encodes CDR1 SEHNR and CDR2 FQNEAQ (reference sequence). The DNA for the CDR3 is TGTGCCAGCAGCTTATACGGGGGGAACACTGAAGCTTTCTTT. Translated, it gives CASSLYGGNTEAFF.

The V and J genes are TRBV3-1 (or the pseudogene TRBV3-2) and TRBJ2-1; 8 bases map to TRBD1. Germline assignment: CDR1 LGHDT and CDR2 YNNKEL (reference sequence). There are 15 residues in the CDR3. Germline trimming cut 5 bases from V and 2 bases from J; bases unmatched to any gene: 5. This CDR3 reads CASSAGTGPYNEQFF. CDR3 bases: TGTGCCAGCAGCGCCGGGACAGGCCCCTACAATGAGCAGTTCTTC.

The V call is TRBV7-9, the J call TRBJ2-3, with 8 bases aligning to TRBD2. Germline values: CDR1 SEHNR, CDR2 FQNEAQ (reference sequence). The V and J ends lost 5 bases and 2 bases, in that order; junction bases with no gene match: 9. CDR3 length equals 16 residues. CDR3 DNA: TGTGCCAGCAGCCCGCGAGGGCGGGGGGTCACAGATACGCAGTATTTT. Protein: CASSPRGRGVTDTQYF.

The V and J genes are TRBV5-1 and TRBJ2-7; tentatively, D is TRBD1 (6 bases). V was shortened by 1 base and J by 5 bases, with 16 bases between the two germline ends. This CDR3 spans 15 amino acids. Germline V lookup: CDR1 SGHRS, CDR2 YFSETQ. Written as DNA, the CDR3 is TGCGCCAGCAGCTTGATTGACAGGCGGAGGAACGAGCAGTACTTC. Translating it yields CASSLIDRRRNEQYF.

The chain has TRBV5-1 and TRBJ2-5, with a possible D match to TRBD1 (6 bases). The length of the CDR3 is 15 residues. The germline V gene encodes CDR1 SGHRS and CDR2 YFSETQ. The V end lost 4 bases, the J end lost 4 bases, and 17 bases lay between the germline ends. DNA for the CDR3: TGCGCCAGCAGCGAATATACAGGGAGCCCAGAGACCCAGTACTTC. It encodes CASSEYTGSPETQYF.

CDR3 nucleotide sequence: TGTGCCAGCAGCTTGGGGCAGGGGGTAACCATGAACACTGAAGCTTTCTTT. It encodes CASSLGQGVTMNTEAFF. This chain connects TRBV7-9 to TRBJ1-1; TRBD1 aligns across 7 bases. The CDR3 extends over 17 amino acids. Trimming at V came to 3 bases and at J to 0 bases, leaving 10 bases not matched to a gene. The germline CDR1 and CDR2 sequences are SEHNR and FQNEAQ (reference sequence). Combining the CDR3 with reference TRBV7-9 and TRBJ1-1 gives the whole variable domain DTGVSQNPRHKITKRGQNVTFRCDPISEHNRLYWYRQTLGQGPEFLTYFQNEAQLEKSRLLSDRFSAERPKGSFSTLEIQRTEQGDSAMYLCASSLGQGVTMNTEAFFGQGTRLTVV.

This clone has a handful of counts. CDR3 in amino acids: CAWTTRLAGIGADTQYF. The CDR3 DNA is TGTGCCTGGACCACACGACTAGCGGGGATTGGAGCAGATACGCAGTATTTT. This chain connects TRBV30 to TRBJ2-3; 11 nucleotides agree with TRBD2. Trimming cost V 4 bases and J 4 bases; bases outside gene matches: 13. The CDR3 sequence is 17 residues long. Germline V CDR1 and CDR2: GTSNPN, SVGIG (reference sequence).

This clone was counted a few times. The genes are TRBV5-1 and TRBJ1-4; 8 positions match TRBD1. J lost 8 bases, V lost 4 bases, and 10 bases had no gene match. CDR3 length equals 15 residues. Germline lookup yields CDR1 SGHRS and CDR2 YFSETQ. The CDR3 DNA is TGCGCCAGCAGCGGCGGGACAGGACGATTGGAAAAACTGTTTTTT. This encodes CASSGGTGRLEKLFF.

The CDR3 protein is CASSIRTSGSSYEQYF. The CDR3 nucleotides are TGTGCCAGCAGCATACGGACTAGCGGCTCCTCCTACGAGCAGTACTTC. The J gene is TRBJ2-7, the V gene TRBV7-6, with 10 positions matching TRBD2. Germline V lookup: CDR1 SGHVS, CDR2 FNYEAQ. The CDR3 has 16 residues. The trim removed 5 bases at V and 0 bases at J, leaving 7 bases unmatched.

The chain is built from TRBV5-6 and TRBJ2-4; TRBD2 agrees at 8 bases. The J segment lost 3 bases and the V segment lost 2 bases, leaving 4 bases of the junction unmatched. The CDR3 sequence is 15 residues long. Looked up from germline, CDR1 is SGHDT and CDR2 is YYEEEE. As DNA, the CDR3 is TGTGCCAGCAGCTTCTTCGGGACTAGCAAAAACATTCAGTACTTC. Protein: CASSFFGTSKNIQYF.

V usage is TRBV5-1 and J usage is TRBJ2-7; D gene ambiguous. V was clipped by 0 bases and J by 0 bases, with 13 bases between them. The V gene's germline CDR1 is SGHRS and CDR2 YFSETQ. The CDR3 loop spans 16 amino acids. The CDR3 region is CASSLGTGRSSYEQYF. CDR3 DNA: TGCGCCAGCAGCTTGGGTACCGGTAGGAGCTCCTACGAGCAGTACTTC.

The chain recombines TRBV3-1 (or the pseudogene TRBV3-2) with TRBJ2-1; D may be TRBD1 (5 bases). The CDR3 contains 18 residues. The germline CDR1 and CDR2 sequences are LGHDT and YNNKEL (reference sequence). The ends were cut back, 4 bases at V and 2 bases at J, with 21 bases in the middle. CDR3 in amino acids: CASSPELQGGLAYNEQFF. The CDR3 nucleotides are TGTGCCAGCAGCCCCGAGCTCCAGGGTGGGCTTGCCTACAATGAGCAGTTCTTC.

The J gene is TRBJ2-2, the V gene TRBV9, with TRBD2 matching over 14 bases. J lost 5 bases, V lost 4 bases, and 10 bases had no gene match. This CDR3 contains 18 residues. CDR1 is SGDLS, CDR2 YYNGEE, per germline. The chain's CDR3 is CASSPRLAGGPGTGELFF. In nucleotides, the CDR3 is TGTGCCAGCAGCCCCCGACTAGCGGGGGGGCCGGGGACCGGGGAGCTGTTTTTT. The whole variable domain, filled in from reference TRBV9 and TRBJ2-2, reads DSGVTQTPKHLITATGQRVTLRCSPRSGDLSVYWYQQSLDQGLQFLIQYYNGEERAKGNILERFSAQQFPDLHSELNLSSLELGDSALYFCASSPRLAGGPGTGELFFGEGSRLTVL.

The gene calls are TRBV7-7 and TRBJ2-5, with 8 bases lining up with TRBD2. J lost 5 bases, V lost 0 bases, and 11 bases had no gene match. This CDR3 region has 17 residues. Looked up from germline, CDR1 is SSHAT and CDR2 is FNYEAQ (reference sequence). The CDR3 protein is CASSLARNGGAGETQYF. DNA for the CDR3: TGTGCCAGCAGCTTAGCGCGGAACGGGGGGGCCGGGGAGACCCAGTACTTC.

V is TRBV10-3 and J is TRBJ1-2; D gene ambiguous. Trimming pared 0 bases from V and 6 bases from J, leaving 5 bases between. Germline V gene data show CDR1 as ENHRY and CDR2 as SYGVKD. The CDR3 totals 12 residues. DNA of the CDR3: TGTGCCATCAGTGAGTCGAGGGATGGCTACACCTTC. Protein product: CAISESRDGYTF.